This T cell receptor beta chain comes out of a study of blood T cell repertoires in COVID-19. Overall study context: Sites across the United States, Italy and Spain contributed samples from acute and convalescent COVID-19. Sources were T cells, B-cell-depleted T cells, or PBMCs; the material itself was cDNA or gDNA.

Participants spanned ages roughly 18 to 95 years and resided in roughly 26 US areas. Recovered participants had two consecutive negative NP/OP PCR tests, healthcare professional clearance, or symptom resolution. The CDR3 length is 15 residues. Trimming cost V 2 bases and J 6 bases, with 15 bases left between them. Germline CDR1 reads WNHNN; CDR2 reads SYGVQD (reference sequence). Assay used: immunoSEQ multiplex PCR; TCRdb lists only in-frame clones, some missing. The sample yields over 120,000 clones, 87% seen once. This clone was counted only a few times. The source material was PBMCs or T cells enriched from blood (not recorded which). The chain joins TRBV10-1 to TRBJ2-3; D might be TRBD2 (5 bases). The TCR sequence derives from a man aged 55 to 70 who had recovered from COVID-19. Here the CDR3 reads CASSELNSPGDTQYF. In nucleotides, the CDR3 is TGCGCCAGCAGTGAGCTTAATTCCCCGGGGGATACGCAGTATTTT.